This is a list of T cell receptor beta chains from one sample in a study of T-cell memory formation after mild COVID-19. TCRdb ran MiXCR on the 5' RACE reads and lists one entry per CDR3 protein. Of around 390,000 distinct CDR3 sequences in the sample, roughly 15% were seen once. The sequenced sample was PBMCs or a T cell subset sorted from them (not recorded which). The receptors shown here come from a man aged 18 to 29 who had mild COVID-19 (a few samples of this study predate the infection). Cell type and time point are not known. CDR3s include the opening cysteine and the closing phenylalanine or tryptophan. D genes are given only for firm matches. Expanded clones are given a class, and other clones once, few, many or no size at all.

few	TRBJ1-1	.	TRBV29-1	CSVKAVVEAFF	TGCAGCGTGAAGGCGGTAGTAGAAGCTTTCTTT
few	TRBJ2-1	.	TRBV18	CASSPRGFKNEQFF	TGTGCCAGCTCACCACGGGGTTTTAAGAATGAGCAGTTCTTC
few	TRBJ1-1	.	TRBV20-1	CSARTTGGGGPRGAFF	TGCAGTGCTAGGACCACTGGTGGAGGGGGACCCCGCGGGGCTTTCTTT
few	TRBJ2-3	.	TRBV15	CATSFRGGTDTQYF	TGTGCCACCAGCTTCCGAGGAGGCACAGATACGCAGTATTTT
few	TRBJ2-3	TRBD2	TRBV20-1	CSAKLAGILFADTQYF	TGCAGTGCAAAACTAGCGGGGATTCTGTTCGCAGATACGCAGTATTTT
few	TRBJ2-2	TRBD1	TRBV15	CATSSLEGAHHTGELFF	TGTGCCACCAGCAGTCTTGAGGGGGCCCACCACACCGGGGAGCTGTTTTTT
.	TRBJ1-1	.	TRBV18	CASSPPGGLVEAFF	TGTGCCAGCTCACCACCGGGGGGGCTGGTGGAAGCTTTCTTT
few	TRBJ2-1	.	TRBV6-4	CASSEVGGANEQFF	TGTGCCAGCAGTGAGGTCGGAGGGGCCAATGAGCAGTTCTTC
few	TRBJ2-7	TRBD2	TRBV13	CASSRGPSSGEVFGEQYF	TGTGCCAGCAGCCGAGGCCCCTCTAGCGGGGAAGTATTTGGCGAGCAGTACTTC
.	TRBJ2-1	TRBD1	TRBV6-1	CASSELQGSYNEQFF	TGTGCCAGCAGTGAATTACAGGGGTCCTACAATGAGCAGTTCTTC
.	TRBJ2-3	.	TRBV30	CAWSWGTSTDTQYF	TGTGCCTGGAGTTGGGGAACTAGCACAGATACGCAGTATTTT
few	TRBJ1-1	.	TRBV28	CAILSRGNTEAFF	TGTGCCATCCTCTCCAGGGGGAACACTGAAGCTTTCTTT
few	TRBJ2-4	TRBD1	TRBV2	CASKRGPRVDIQYF	TGTGCCAGCAAAAGGGGGCCCCGGGTAGACATTCAGTACTTC
few	TRBJ2-3	TRBD1	TRBV7-9	CASSQTVTGGTGGTDTQYF	TGTGCCAGCAGCCAAACAGTGACAGGGGGCACAGGGGGCACAGATACGCAGTATTTT
many	TRBJ2-5	.	TRBV19	CASSIISKETQYF	TGTGCCAGTAGTATTATCTCTAAAGAGACCCAGTACTTC
once	TRBJ1-1	.	TRBV5-1	CASSLYRVSTEAFF	TGCGCCAGCAGCTTGTACAGGGTCAGCACTGAAGCTTTCTTT